The present T cell receptor (beta chain) was sequenced within a study of T cell responses to AZD1222 COVID-19 vaccine. Study-wide points: Unmutated variant regions are reportedly targeted by nearly half of spike-specific TCRs. Only five to seven AZD1222 recipients were seropositive at baseline. Females made up more of the donors, who were largely white British, and clonal diversity may have come out too low.

The germline V gene has CDR1 GTSNPN and CDR2 SVGIG (reference sequence). V was pared by 3 bases and J by 2 bases, with 11 bases between. The CDR3 extends over 14 amino acids. As to this clone: What it binds is unknown.

The data were produced by immunoSEQ multiplex PCR, yet TCRdb's version contains in-frame clones alone and is incomplete. This table holds 150,000 or so clones, 90% found once. Second-dose schedules of about 4 or about 12 weeks were combined. The source was peripheral blood, collected 28 days after the second AZD1222 dose. The V and J genes are TRBV30 and TRBJ1-3; weak D call: TRBD1 (5 bases). The TCR was taken from an adult who received the AZD1222 COVID-19 vaccine. This chain's CDR3 is CAWRAQGTGNTIYF. The CDR3 DNA is TGTGCCTGGAGAGCCCAGGGAACTGGAAACACCATATATTTT.